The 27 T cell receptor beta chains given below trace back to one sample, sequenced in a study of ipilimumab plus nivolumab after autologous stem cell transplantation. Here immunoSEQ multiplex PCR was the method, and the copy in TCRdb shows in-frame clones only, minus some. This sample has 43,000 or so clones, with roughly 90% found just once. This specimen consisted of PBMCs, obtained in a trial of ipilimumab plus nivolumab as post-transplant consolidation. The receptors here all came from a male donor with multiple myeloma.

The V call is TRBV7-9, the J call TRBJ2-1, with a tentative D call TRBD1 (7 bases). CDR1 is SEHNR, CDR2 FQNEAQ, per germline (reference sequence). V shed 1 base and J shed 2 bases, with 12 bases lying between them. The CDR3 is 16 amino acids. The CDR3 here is CASSLVEGAAYNEQFF. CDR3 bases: TGTGCCAGCAGCTTAGTGGAGGGGGCGGCCTACAATGAGCAGTTCTTC.

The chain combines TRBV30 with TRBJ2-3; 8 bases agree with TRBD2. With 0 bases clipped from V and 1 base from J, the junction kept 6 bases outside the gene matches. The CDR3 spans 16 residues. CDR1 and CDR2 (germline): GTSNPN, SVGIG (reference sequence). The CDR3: CAWSVRAGGGTDTQYF. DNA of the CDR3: TGTGCCTGGAGTGTACGGGCGGGAGGTGGCACAGATACGCAGTATTTT.

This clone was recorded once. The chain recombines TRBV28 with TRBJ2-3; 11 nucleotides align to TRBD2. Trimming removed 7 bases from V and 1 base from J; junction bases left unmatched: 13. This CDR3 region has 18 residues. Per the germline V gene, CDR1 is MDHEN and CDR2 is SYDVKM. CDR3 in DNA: TGTGCCAGCAACCTAGCGGGAGGACCCTCGCAAGGCACAGATACGCAGTATTTT. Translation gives CASNLAGGPSQGTDTQYF.

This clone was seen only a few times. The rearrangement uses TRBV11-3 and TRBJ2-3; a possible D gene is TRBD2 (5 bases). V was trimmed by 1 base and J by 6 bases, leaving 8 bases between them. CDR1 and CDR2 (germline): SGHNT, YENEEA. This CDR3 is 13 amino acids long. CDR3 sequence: CASSLGDYDTQYF. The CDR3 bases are TGTGCCAGCAGCTTAGGCGACTACGATACGCAGTATTTT.

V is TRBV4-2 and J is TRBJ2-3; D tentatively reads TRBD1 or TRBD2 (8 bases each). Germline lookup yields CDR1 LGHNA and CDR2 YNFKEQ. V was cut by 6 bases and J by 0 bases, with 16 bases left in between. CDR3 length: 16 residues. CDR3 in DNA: TGTGCCAGCAGTGTCGGGAGGGACAGGAGCACAGATACGCAGTATTTT. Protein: CASSVGRDRSTDTQYF.

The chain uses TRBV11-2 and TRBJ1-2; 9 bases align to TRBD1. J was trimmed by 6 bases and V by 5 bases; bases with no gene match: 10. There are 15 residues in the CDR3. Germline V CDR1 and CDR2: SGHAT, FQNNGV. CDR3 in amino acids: CASSTGTGWVDGYTF. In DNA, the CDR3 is TGTGCCAGCAGCACCGGGACAGGGTGGGTGGATGGCTACACCTTC. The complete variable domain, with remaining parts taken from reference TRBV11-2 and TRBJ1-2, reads EAGVAQSPRYKIIEKRQSVAFWCNPISGHATLYWYQQILGQGPKLLIQFQNNGVVDDSQLPKDRFSAERLKGVDSTLKIQPAKLEDSAVYLCASSTGTGWVDGYTFGSGTRLTVV.

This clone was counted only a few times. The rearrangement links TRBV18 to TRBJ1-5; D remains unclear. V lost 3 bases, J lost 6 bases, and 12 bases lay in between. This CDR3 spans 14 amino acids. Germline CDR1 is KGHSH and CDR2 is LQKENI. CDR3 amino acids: CASSPNWGTQPQHF. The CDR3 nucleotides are TGTGCCAGCTCACCGAATTGGGGTACTCAGCCCCAGCATTTT.

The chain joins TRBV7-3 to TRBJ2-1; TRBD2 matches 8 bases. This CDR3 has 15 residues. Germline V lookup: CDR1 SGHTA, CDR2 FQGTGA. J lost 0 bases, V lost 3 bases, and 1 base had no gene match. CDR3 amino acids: CASSLLAGSYNEQFF. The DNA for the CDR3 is TGTGCCAGCAGCTTGCTAGCGGGCTCCTACAATGAGCAGTTCTTC.

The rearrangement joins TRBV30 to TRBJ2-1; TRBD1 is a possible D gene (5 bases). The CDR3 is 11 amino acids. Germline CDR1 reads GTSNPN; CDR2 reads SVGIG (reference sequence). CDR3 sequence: CAQRGYNEQFF. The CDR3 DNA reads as TGTGCTCAAAGGGGATACAATGAGCAGTTCTTC.

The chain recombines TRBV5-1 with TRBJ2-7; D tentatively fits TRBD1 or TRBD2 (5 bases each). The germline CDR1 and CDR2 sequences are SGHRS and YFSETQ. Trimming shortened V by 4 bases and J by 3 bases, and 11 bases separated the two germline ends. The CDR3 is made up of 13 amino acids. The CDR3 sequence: CASSLGTDYEQYF. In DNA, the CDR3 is TGCGCCAGCAGCCTTGGGACCGACTACGAGCAGTACTTC. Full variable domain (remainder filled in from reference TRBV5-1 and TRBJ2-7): KAGVTQTPRYLIKTRGQQVTLSCSPISGHRSVSWYQQTPGQGLQFLFEYFSETQRNKGNFPGRFSGRQFSNSRSEMNVSTLELGDSALYLCASSLGTDYEQYFGPGTRLTVT.

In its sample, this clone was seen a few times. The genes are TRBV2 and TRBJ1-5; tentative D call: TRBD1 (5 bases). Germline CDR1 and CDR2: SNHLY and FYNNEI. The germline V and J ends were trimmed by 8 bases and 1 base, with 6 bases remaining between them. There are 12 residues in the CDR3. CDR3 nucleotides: TGTGCCAGCGGGGGGAGCAATCAGCCCCAGCATTTT. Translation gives CASGGSNQPQHF.

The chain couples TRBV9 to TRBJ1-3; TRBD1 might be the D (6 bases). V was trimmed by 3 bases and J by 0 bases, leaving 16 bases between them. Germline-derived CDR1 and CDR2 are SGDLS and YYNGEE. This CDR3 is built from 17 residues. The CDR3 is CASSAEGVESSGNTIYF. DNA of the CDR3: TGTGCCAGCAGCGCGGAGGGGGTGGAGAGCTCTGGAAACACCATATATTTT.

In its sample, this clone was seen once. The CDR3 spells CASSRARGNNEQFF. DNA for the CDR3: TGTGCCAGCAGCCGCGCCAGGGGGAACAATGAGCAGTTCTTC. This rearrangement joins TRBV7-2 to TRBJ2-1; 7 positions match TRBD1. CDR1 is SGHTA, CDR2 FQGNSA, per germline. This CDR3 has 14 residues. With 5 bases clipped from V and 5 bases from J, the junction kept 6 bases outside the gene matches.

Here the CDR3 reads CASSLGLSWGSGAYEQYF. CDR3 DNA sequence: TGCGCCAGCAGCTTGGGCCTAAGTTGGGGGTCCGGGGCCTACGAGCAGTACTTC. The chain combines TRBV5-1 with TRBJ2-7, with D perhaps given as TRBD1 or TRBD2 (5 bases each). Looked up from germline, CDR1 is SGHRS and CDR2 is YFSETQ. V lost 0 bases, J lost 2 bases, and 21 bases lay in between. The CDR3 is made up of 18 amino acids.

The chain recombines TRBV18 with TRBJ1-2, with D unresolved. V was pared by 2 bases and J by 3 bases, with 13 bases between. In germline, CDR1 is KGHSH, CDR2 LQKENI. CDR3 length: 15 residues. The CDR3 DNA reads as TGTGCCAGCTCACCAACGGCTATCCGGGACTATGGCTACACCTTC. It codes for CASSPTAIRDYGYTF.

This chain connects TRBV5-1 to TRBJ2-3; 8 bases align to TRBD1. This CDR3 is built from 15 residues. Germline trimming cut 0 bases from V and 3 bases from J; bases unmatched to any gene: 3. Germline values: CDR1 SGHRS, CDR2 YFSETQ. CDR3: CASSLVGQVTDTQYF. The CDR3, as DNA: TGCGCCAGCAGCTTGGTGGGACAGGTTACAGATACGCAGTATTTT.

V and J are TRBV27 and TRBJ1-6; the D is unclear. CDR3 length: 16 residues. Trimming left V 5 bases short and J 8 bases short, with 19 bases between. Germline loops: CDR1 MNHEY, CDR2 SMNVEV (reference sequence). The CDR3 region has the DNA TGTGCCAGCAGTCCAACGGACGGCCCGGTGGATTCACCCCTCCACTTT. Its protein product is CASSPTDGPVDSPLHF.

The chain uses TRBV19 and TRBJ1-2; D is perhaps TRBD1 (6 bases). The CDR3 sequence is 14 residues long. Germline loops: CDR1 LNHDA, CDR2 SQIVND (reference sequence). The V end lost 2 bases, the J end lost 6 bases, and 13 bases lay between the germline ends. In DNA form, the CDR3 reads TGTGCCAGTAGTATACGAGGGACAAGCGATGGCTACACCTTC. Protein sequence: CASSIRGTSDGYTF.

The CDR3 coding sequence is TGTGCCAGCAGAACGGGGTTGGGCTACGAGCAGTACTTC. Amino acid sequence: CASRTGLGYEQYF. The chain has TRBV13 and TRBJ2-7; D is possibly TRBD2 (5 bases). The length of the CDR3 is 13 residues. CDR1 and CDR2 (germline): PRHDT, FYEKMQ (reference sequence). Trimming removed 6 bases at V and 3 bases at J, with 12 bases between.

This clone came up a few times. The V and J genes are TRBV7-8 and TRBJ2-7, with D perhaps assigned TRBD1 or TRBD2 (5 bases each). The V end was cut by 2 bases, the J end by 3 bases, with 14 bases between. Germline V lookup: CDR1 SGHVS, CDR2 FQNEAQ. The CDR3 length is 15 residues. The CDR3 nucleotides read TGTGCCAGCAGCTTATTACCAGCGGACATCTACGAGCAGTACTTC. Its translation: CASSLLPADIYEQYF.

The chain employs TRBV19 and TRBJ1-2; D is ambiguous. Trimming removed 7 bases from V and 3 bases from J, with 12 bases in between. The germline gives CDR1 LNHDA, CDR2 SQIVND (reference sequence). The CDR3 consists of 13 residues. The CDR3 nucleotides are TGTGCCAGTACCCGAGCCAGTTACTATGGCTACACCTTC. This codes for CASTRASYYGYTF.

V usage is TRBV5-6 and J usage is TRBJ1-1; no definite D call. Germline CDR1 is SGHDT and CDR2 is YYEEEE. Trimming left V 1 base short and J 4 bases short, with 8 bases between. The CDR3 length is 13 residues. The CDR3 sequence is CASSLMTSTEAFF. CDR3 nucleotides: TGTGCCAGCAGCTTGATGACGAGCACTGAAGCTTTCTTT.

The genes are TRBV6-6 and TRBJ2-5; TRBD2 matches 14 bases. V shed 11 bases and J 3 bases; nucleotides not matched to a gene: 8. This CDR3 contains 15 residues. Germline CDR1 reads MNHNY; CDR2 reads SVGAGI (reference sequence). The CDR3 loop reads CAVGLAGVVEETQYF. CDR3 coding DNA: TGTGCCGTGGGACTAGCGGGAGTGGTAGAAGAGACCCAGTACTTC.

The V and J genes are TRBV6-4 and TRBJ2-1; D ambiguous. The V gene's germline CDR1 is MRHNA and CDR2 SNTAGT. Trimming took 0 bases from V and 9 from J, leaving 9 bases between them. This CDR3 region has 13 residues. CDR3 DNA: TGTGCCAGCAGTGACTCACGCTTTAGTGAGCAGTTCTTC. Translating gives CASSDSRFSEQFF.

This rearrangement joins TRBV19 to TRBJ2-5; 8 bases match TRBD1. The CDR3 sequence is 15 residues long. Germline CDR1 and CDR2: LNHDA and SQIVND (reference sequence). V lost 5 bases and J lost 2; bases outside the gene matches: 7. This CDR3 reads CASSPRTGRQETQYF. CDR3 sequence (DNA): TGTGCCAGTAGTCCCCGGACAGGGCGGCAAGAGACCCAGTACTTC. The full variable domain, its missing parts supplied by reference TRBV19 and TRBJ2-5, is DGGITQSPKYLFRKEGQNVTLSCEQNLNHDAMYWYRQDPGQGLRLIYYSQIVNDFQKGDIAEGYSVSREKKESFPLTVTSAQKNPTAFYLCASSPRTGRQETQYFGPGTRLLVL.

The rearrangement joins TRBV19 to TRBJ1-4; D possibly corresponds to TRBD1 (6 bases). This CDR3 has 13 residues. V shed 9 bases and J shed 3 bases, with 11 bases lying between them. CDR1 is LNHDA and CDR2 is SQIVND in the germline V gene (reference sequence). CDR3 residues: CASQDRPNEKLFF. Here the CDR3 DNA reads TGTGCCAGCCAAGACAGGCCTAATGAAAAACTGTTTTTT.

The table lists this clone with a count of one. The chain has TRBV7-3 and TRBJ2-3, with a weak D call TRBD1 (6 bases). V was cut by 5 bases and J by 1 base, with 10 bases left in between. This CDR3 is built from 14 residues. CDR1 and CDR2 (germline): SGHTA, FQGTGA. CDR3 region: CASSLGTRTDTQYF. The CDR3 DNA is TGTGCCAGCAGCCTCGGGACACGCACAGATACGCAGTATTTT.